This TCR beta chain is drawn from a study of cytomegalovirus exposure and HLA in healthy donors. Every donor was a healthy person donating bone marrow. Amplification used 60 Vbeta primers and 13 Jbeta primers. This table comes from immunoSEQ multiplex PCR, and its TCRdb copy is limited to in-frame clones, with some not included. This repertoire shows 150,000 to 200,000 clones, around 82% found once; its top ten account for roughly 2.5%. This receptor was identified in a woman aged 25 to 39 in good health and CMV-seropositive. The sample consisted of PBMCs.

CDR3 bases: TGTGCCAGCTCACCGCGAGGACAGGCAACTAATGAAAAACTGTTTTTT. Translation: CASSPRGQATNEKLFF. The rearrangement joins TRBV18 to TRBJ1-4, with TRBD1 identical over 7 bases. The CDR3 loop spans 16 amino acids. V was clipped by 3 bases and J by 0 bases; unmatched bases: 4. CDR1 is KGHSH and CDR2 is LQKENI in the germline V gene.